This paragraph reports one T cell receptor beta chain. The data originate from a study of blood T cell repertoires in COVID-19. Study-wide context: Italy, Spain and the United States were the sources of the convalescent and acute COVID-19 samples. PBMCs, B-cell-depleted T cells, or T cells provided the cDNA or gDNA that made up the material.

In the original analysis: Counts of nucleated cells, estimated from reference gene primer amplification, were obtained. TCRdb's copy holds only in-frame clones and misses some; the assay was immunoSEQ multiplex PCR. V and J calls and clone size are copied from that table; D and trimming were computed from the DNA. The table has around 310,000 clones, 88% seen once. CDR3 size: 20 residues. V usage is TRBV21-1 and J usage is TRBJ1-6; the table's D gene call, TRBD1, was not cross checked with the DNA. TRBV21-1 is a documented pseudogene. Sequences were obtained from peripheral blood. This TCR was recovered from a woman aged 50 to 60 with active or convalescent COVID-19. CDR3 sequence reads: CASSKGGQGSREISNSPLHF. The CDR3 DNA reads TGTGCCAGCAGCAAAGGGGGACAGGGGAGTCGTGAGATATCAAATTCACCCCTCCACTTT.